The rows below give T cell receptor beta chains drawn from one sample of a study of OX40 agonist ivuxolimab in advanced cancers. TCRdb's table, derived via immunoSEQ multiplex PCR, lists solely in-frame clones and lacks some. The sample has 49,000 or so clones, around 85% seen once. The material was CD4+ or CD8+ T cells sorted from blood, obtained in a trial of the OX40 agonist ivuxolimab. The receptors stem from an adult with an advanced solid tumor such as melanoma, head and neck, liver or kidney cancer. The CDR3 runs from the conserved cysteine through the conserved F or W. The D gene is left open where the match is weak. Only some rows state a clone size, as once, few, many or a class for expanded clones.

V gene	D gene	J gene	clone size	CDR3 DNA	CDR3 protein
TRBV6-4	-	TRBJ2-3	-	TGTGCCAGCAGTGACTCGTTCGGTCTAGTTGACACAGATACGCAGTATTTT	CASSDSFGLVDTDTQYF
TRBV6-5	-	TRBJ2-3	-	TGTGCCAGCAGTTACTCTTTAACCTCTAGCACAGATACGCAGTATTTT	CASSYSLTSSTDTQYF
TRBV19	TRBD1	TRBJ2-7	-	TGTGCCAGTAGCGGACAGGGCCACGAGCAGTACTTC	CASSGQGHEQYF
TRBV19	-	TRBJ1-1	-	TGTGCCAGTATCGCGGACAGGAACACTGAAGCTTTCTTT	CASIADRNTEAFF
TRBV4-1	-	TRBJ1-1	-	TGCGCCAGCAGCCAACCTAACAAAGCTTTCTTT	CASSQPNKAFF
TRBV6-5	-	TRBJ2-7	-	TGTGCCAGCAGTTATGCCGCAAGCTCCTACGAGCAGTACTTC	CASSYAASSYEQYF
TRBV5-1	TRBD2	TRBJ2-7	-	TGCGCCAGCAGCTTGGGAACTAGCGGGAATTACGAGCAGTACTTC	CASSLGTSGNYEQYF
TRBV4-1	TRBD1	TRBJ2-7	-	TGCGCCAGCAGCTCACGGGACAGTCAAACCTACGAGCAGTACTTC	CASSSRDSQTYEQYF
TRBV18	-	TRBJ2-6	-	TGTGCCAGCTCACAGGGGGCTGGGGCCAACGTCCTGACTTTC	CASSQGAGANVLTF
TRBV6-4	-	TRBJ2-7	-	TGTGCCAGCAGTATAGTTAGAATCTACGAGCAGTACTTC	CASSIVRIYEQYF
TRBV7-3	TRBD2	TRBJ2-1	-	TGTGCCAGCAGCAGGGAGGGACCCTACAATGAGCAGTTCTTC	CASSREGPYNEQFF
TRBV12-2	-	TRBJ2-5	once	TGTGCAAGTCGCTTAATCGGGGAGACCCAGTACTTC	CASRLIGETQYF
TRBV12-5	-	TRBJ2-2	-	TGTGCTAGTGGACTGGACAGAATCACCGGGGAGCTGTTTTTT	CASGLDRITGELFF
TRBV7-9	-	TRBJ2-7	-	TGTGCCAGCAGCTTAGGGGGGACCTACGAGCAGTACTTC	CASSLGGTYEQYF
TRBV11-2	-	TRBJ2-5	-	TGTGCCAGCAGTGGGGGGGAGACCCAGTACTTC	CASSGGETQYF
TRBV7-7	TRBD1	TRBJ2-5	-	TGTGCTAGCTCGACAGGGCAAGAGACCCAGTACTTC	CASSTGQETQYF
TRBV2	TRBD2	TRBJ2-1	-	TGTGCCAGCAGTGAAAGGTTAGCGGGAGGGTTTGAGCAGTTCTTC	CASSERLAGGFEQFF
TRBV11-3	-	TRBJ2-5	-	TGTGCCAGCAGCTTAGATAGCTCCCAAGAGACCCAGTACTTC	CASSLDSSQETQYF
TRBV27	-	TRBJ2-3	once	TGTGCCAGCAGTCCGTCACTAGCCCCAGATTTGGATACGCAGTATTTT	CASSPSLAPDLDTQYF
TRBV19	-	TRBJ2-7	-	TGTGCCAGTAGTTGGAGCGGACCGTCCTACGAGCAGTACTTC	CASSWSGPSYEQYF
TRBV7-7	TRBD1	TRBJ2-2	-	TGTGCTAGCAGCACGACAGGGGCCGGGACCGGGGAGCTGTTTTTT	CASSTTGAGTGELFF
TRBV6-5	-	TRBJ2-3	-	TGTGCCATAGGGGGGGCGAGGGATACGCAGTATTTT	CAIGGARDTQYF
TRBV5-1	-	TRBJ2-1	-	TGCGCCAGCAGCTTGCAAGGGTCAGACTACAATGAGCAGTTCTTC	CASSLQGSDYNEQFF
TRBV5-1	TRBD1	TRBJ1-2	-	TGCGCCAGCACCGGGACAGGATCCTATGGCTACACCTTC	CASTGTGSYGYTF